Sequencing of this T cell receptor beta chain was carried out in a study of CD8+CD57+ T cells in acquired aplastic anemia. Findings of the study overall: Patients and controls had in common 25 to 30 CD8+ CDR3 sequences.

Turning to this clonotype: Its antigen is currently unknown.

Genomic DNA constituted the template upon which TCR beta VDJ and CDR3 profiling was performed. TCRdb called the reads again in MiXCR, with one record for every CDR3 protein. The profile shows around 430,000 distinct CDR3 sequences, about a third of them singletons. CD8+CD57+ cell expansion had been shown by flow cytometry in patients chosen for sequencing. Severe acquired aplastic anemia was present in every patient. Germline CDR1 is MNHEY and CDR2 is SVGAGI. The CDR3 loop spans 13 amino acids. Trimming removed 2 bases at V and 6 bases at J, with 11 bases between. The sample was sorted CD4+, CD8+, or CD8+CD57+ T cells (not recorded which) from PBMCs. The V gene is TRBV6-5, the J gene TRBJ2-7, with no clear D. The clonotype comes from a human donor with aplastic anemia. The CDR3, as DNA: TGTGCCAGCAGTTACATATTCGAAAGCGAGCAGTACTTC. Translated: CASSYIFESEQYF.